The 27 T cell receptor beta chains presented below share a single source sample, sequenced in a study of Tregs in tolerant kidney transplant recipients. The table came from immunoSEQ multiplex PCR; TCRdb's copy has only in-frame clones and leaves some out. There are some 88,000 clones in the sample; roughly nine tenths occur only once, and roughly 5% lies in the top ten. The sample consisted of CD8+ T cells from blood. The receptors shown here come from a human donor in good health.

This clone was counted only a few times. The rearrangement joins TRBV4-2 to TRBJ2-2; no clear D. The V end was cut by 0 bases, the J end by 4 bases, with 9 bases between. The CDR3 extends over 15 amino acids. CDR1 and CDR2 (germline): LGHNA, YNFKEQ. The CDR3 sequence: CASSQDEGSTGELFF. CDR3 in DNA: TGTGCCAGCAGCCAAGATGAAGGGTCCACCGGGGAGCTGTTTTTT.

The chain carries TRBV2 and TRBJ2-2; no firm D call. Between the trimmed V and J ends, which lost 3 bases and 8 bases, there was a span of 7 bases. The V gene's germline CDR1 is SNHLY and CDR2 FYNNEI. This CDR3 is 12 amino acids long. In DNA form, the CDR3 reads TGTGCCAGCAGTGATCGGCGGGGGGAGCTGTTTTTT. Encoded protein: CASSDRRGELFF.

This clone was detected once. This chain connects TRBV4-1 to TRBJ2-7; 9 bases fit TRBD2. V trimming: 0 bases; J trimming: 3 bases; junction bases outside the gene matches: 9. The CDR3 is made up of 17 amino acids. Germline CDR1 and CDR2: MGHRA and YSYEKL. The CDR3 region is CASSQDSVTSGYYEQYF. In DNA form, the CDR3 reads TGCGCCAGCAGCCAAGATTCGGTAACTAGCGGGTACTACGAGCAGTACTTC.

This chain joins TRBV4-1 and TRBJ1-2; 7 bases align to TRBD1. With 0 bases clipped from V and 4 bases from J, the junction kept 8 bases outside the gene matches. The CDR3 runs 16 residues. Germline V gives CDR1 MGHRA, CDR2 YSYEKL. The CDR3 sequence is CASSQDPGGTSYGYTF. DNA of the CDR3: TGCGCCAGCAGCCAAGACCCAGGGGGGACTAGCTATGGCTACACCTTC.

The rearrangement uses TRBV25-1 and TRBJ1-1; 8 bases match TRBD1. Germline values: CDR1 MGHDK, CDR2 SYGVNS. The CDR3 is made up of 11 amino acids. J was trimmed by 7 bases and V by 8 bases; bases with no gene match: 3. Written as DNA, the CDR3 is TGTGCCAGCGGACAGGGCGTTGAAGCTTTCTTT. Its protein product is CASGQGVEAFF.

The rearrangement joins TRBV7-6 to TRBJ2-3, with TRBD2 matching over 9 bases. This CDR3 has 16 amino acids. The V segment lost 3 bases and the J segment 2 bases; nucleotides outside the gene matches: 6. Germline V gene data show CDR1 as SGHVS and CDR2 as FNYEAQ. The CDR3 here is CASSFPSGADTDTQYF. In nucleotides, the CDR3 is TGTGCCAGCAGCTTCCCTAGCGGGGCGGACACAGATACGCAGTATTTT.

The V gene is TRBV4-1, the J gene TRBJ2-1; 7 bases map to TRBD2. The CDR3 runs to 15 residues. Germline V lookup: CDR1 MGHRA, CDR2 YSYEKL. Trimming at V came to 3 bases and at J to 2 bases, leaving 4 bases not matched to a gene. The CDR3 sequence: CASSHNSGPYNEQFF. CDR3 coding DNA: TGCGCCAGCAGCCATAATAGCGGGCCCTACAATGAGCAGTTCTTC.

This clone was detected once. The V call is TRBV11-2, the J call TRBJ1-1; D is ambiguous. Between the trimmed V and J ends, which lost 5 bases and 11 bases, there was a span of 18 bases. Germline V gives CDR1 SGHAT, CDR2 FQNNGV. The length of the CDR3 is 13 residues. The CDR3 sequence is CASSLGYRVDAFF. CDR3 nucleotides: TGTGCCAGCAGCCTTGGATACCGCGTTGACGCTTTCTTT.

This chain uses TRBV7-9 with TRBJ2-5; a weak D match, TRBD2 (6 bases). Germline lookup yields CDR1 SEHNR and CDR2 FQNEAQ (reference sequence). V lost 0 bases and J lost 7, with 18 bases in between. The CDR3 totals 16 residues. In DNA, the CDR3 is TGTGCCAGCAGCTTAGCCGGAGGGGCCTTTCCGGGGACCCAGTACTTC. Translation gives CASSLAGGAFPGTQYF.

This rearrangement joins TRBV7-3 to TRBJ2-3, with D tentatively TRBD1 or TRBD2 (6 bases each). The V gene lost 0 bases and the J gene lost 4 bases, with 11 bases spanning the gap. The CDR3 has 15 residues. Germline lookup yields CDR1 SGHTA and CDR2 FQGTGA. In DNA, the CDR3 is TGTGCCAGCAGCTTAACAGGGGGGATCGCAGATACGCAGTATTTT. Protein: CASSLTGGIADTQYF.

The V call is TRBV27, the J call TRBJ2-7; D remains unclear. The CDR3 sequence is 13 residues long. Germline lookup yields CDR1 MNHEY and CDR2 SMNVEV (reference sequence). Trimming stripped 2 bases from V and 6 bases from J, with 11 bases between. This CDR3 is CASSLKEFGEQYF. The DNA of the CDR3 is TGTGCCAGCAGTTTAAAAGAGTTTGGCGAGCAGTACTTC.

This clone was observed a single time. The chain couples TRBV29-1 to TRBJ2-1; D remains ambiguous. This CDR3 comprises 11 residues. Germline loops: CDR1 SQVTM, CDR2 ANQGSEA. The V end lost 3 bases, the J end lost 7 bases, and 7 bases lay between the germline ends. CDR3 amino acids: CSVDAGNEQFF. The CDR3 DNA is TGCAGCGTTGATGCTGGAAATGAGCAGTTCTTC.

This clone was picked up a small number of times. CDR3 nucleotides: TGTGCCAGCAGCACGCCCGGGGACAGGGAGCAGCCCCAGCATTTT. Its protein is CASSTPGDREQPQHF. The V call is TRBV2, the J call TRBJ1-5, with TRBD1 matching over 9 bases. V was pared by 6 bases and J by 7 bases, with 10 bases of the junction left unmatched. The CDR3 covers 15 residues. The germline CDR1 and CDR2 sequences are SNHLY and FYNNEI.

J is TRBJ1-1 and V is TRBV11-2, with D uncertain. V was pared by 0 bases and J by 11 bases, with 10 bases between. Germline assignment: CDR1 SGHAT and CDR2 FQNNGV. CDR3 length: 12 residues. The CDR3 loop is CASSLEVVSAFF. Written as DNA, the CDR3 is TGTGCCAGCAGCTTAGAAGTGGTGAGTGCTTTCTTT.

V gene TRBV27 combines with J gene TRBJ1-5; D remains ambiguous. V lost 3 bases, J lost 0 bases, and 9 bases lay in between. Per the germline V gene, CDR1 is MNHEY and CDR2 is SMNVEV (reference sequence). This CDR3 is built from 15 residues. The CDR3 here is CASSFHSNSNQPQHF. Written as DNA, the CDR3 is TGTGCCAGCAGTTTCCACAGCAATAGCAATCAGCCCCAGCATTTT.

The V call is TRBV5-4, the J call TRBJ2-1; 7 positions match TRBD2. CDR3 length: 14 amino acids. V dropped 2 bases and J dropped 4; count of bases not matched to a gene: 3. CDR1 SGHNT and CDR2 YYREEE come from the germline V gene (reference sequence). The CDR3 sequence: CASSLWEGYNEQFF. Here the CDR3 DNA reads TGTGCCAGCAGCTTATGGGAGGGTTACAATGAGCAGTTCTTC.

V usage is TRBV5-6 and J usage is TRBJ1-2; 9 bases align to TRBD1. The CDR3 is 16 residues long. Germline CDR1 is SGHDT and CDR2 is YYEEEE. V lost 0 bases and J lost 4; bases outside the gene matches: 7. The CDR3 here is CASSLGQGEVSYGYTF. The CDR3 DNA reads TGTGCCAGCAGCTTGGGACAGGGGGAGGTGAGCTATGGCTACACCTTC.

This clone has a single count. The chain is built from TRBV5-6 and TRBJ2-7; a possible D gene is TRBD2 (5 bases). Between the trimmed V and J ends, which lost 4 bases and 4 bases, there was a span of 9 bases. The CDR3 covers 12 residues. Germline V gene sequence: CDR1 SGHDT, CDR2 YYEEEE. The CDR3 loop is CASSLGNYEQYF. CDR3 in DNA: TGTGCCAGCAGCCTCGGGAATTACGAGCAGTACTTC.

V and J are TRBV6-1 and TRBJ2-1; the D is unclear. The germline gives CDR1 MNHNS, CDR2 SASEGT. The CDR3 spans 13 residues. The V gene lost 4 bases and the J gene lost 3 bases, with 7 bases spanning the gap. The CDR3 protein is CASSGALYNEQFF. In DNA form, the CDR3 reads TGTGCCAGCAGTGGCGCCCTCTACAATGAGCAGTTCTTC.

The chain joins TRBV12-5 to TRBJ1-2; no clear D. The V gene lost 3 bases and the J gene lost 7 bases, with 12 bases spanning the gap. The CDR3 contains 13 residues. The V gene's germline CDR1 is LGHNT and CDR2 FRNRAP. CDR3 nucleotides: TGTGCTAGTGGTTTAGCACCCGCGTTTGGCTACACCTTC. Its translation: CASGLAPAFGYTF.

Only one count was recorded for this clone. The V gene is TRBV14, the J gene TRBJ2-5, with 9 nucleotides matching TRBD2. There are 15 residues in the CDR3. The J segment lost 5 bases and the V segment lost 0 bases, leaving 4 bases of the junction unmatched. Germline lookup yields CDR1 SGHDN and CDR2 FVKESK. CDR3 residues: CASSQDTSGRETQYF. The CDR3 bases are TGTGCCAGCAGCCAAGATACAAGCGGGAGGGAGACCCAGTACTTC.

This clone has a single count. The chain links TRBV19 to TRBJ2-7; D is unclear. V lost 2 bases, J lost 5 bases, and 13 bases lay in between. Germline assignment: CDR1 LNHDA and CDR2 SQIVND (reference sequence). The CDR3 consists of 14 residues. In DNA, the CDR3 is TGTGCCAGTAGTATAACGGCCGGTAGCCACGAGCAGTACTTC. It codes for CASSITAGSHEQYF.

This clone was counted between two and nine times. This sequence joins TRBV14 and TRBJ1-2; D may be TRBD1 (6 bases). This CDR3 comprises 15 residues. CDR1 is SGHDN, CDR2 FVKESK, per germline. V gave up 1 base and J gave up 0 bases, with 9 bases separating them. CDR3 coding DNA: TGTGCCAGCAGCCAAGTGACAGGATCTAACTATGGCTACACCTTC. The encoded protein is CASSQVTGSNYGYTF.

V and J are TRBV19 and TRBJ1-5, with a possible D match to TRBD1 (6 bases). Germline CDR1 LNHDA, CDR2 SQIVND (reference sequence). The CDR3 has 17 residues. Trimming cost V 0 bases and J 5 bases, with 17 bases left between them. The CDR3 sequence: CASSIDQDRLQHQPQHF. The CDR3 DNA follows: TGTGCCAGTAGTATAGATCAAGACAGGCTACAACATCAGCCCCAGCATTTT.

This chain joins TRBV27 and TRBJ2-5, with a tentative D call TRBD2 (6 bases). Germline V gene data show CDR1 as MNHEY and CDR2 as SMNVEV (reference sequence). The V gene lost 2 bases and the J gene lost 2 bases, with 9 bases spanning the gap. The CDR3 length is 14 residues. The CDR3 region has the DNA TGTGCCAGCAGTTTAGGGGGGATGCAAGAGACCCAGTACTTC. Its protein is CASSLGGMQETQYF.

This clone was detected only once. J is TRBJ2-5 and V is TRBV5-1; D may be TRBD1 (5 bases). The V end lost 2 bases, the J end lost 1 base, and 9 bases lay between the germline ends. CDR1 is SGHRS and CDR2 is YFSETQ in the germline V gene. CDR3 size: 14 residues. The CDR3 DNA is TGCGCCAGCAGCTTTGCAGGGTTCCAAGAGACCCAGTACTTC. Protein: CASSFAGFQETQYF. The complete variable domain, with remaining parts taken from reference TRBV5-1 and TRBJ2-5, reads KAGVTQTPRYLIKTRGQQVTLSCSPISGHRSVSWYQQTPGQGLQFLFEYFSETQRNKGNFPGRFSGRQFSNSRSEMNVSTLELGDSALYLCASSFAGFQETQYFGPGTRLLVL.

The V call is TRBV9, the J call TRBJ1-2; no firm D call. Germline CDR1 and CDR2: SGDLS and YYNGEE. V was shortened by 3 bases and J by 2 bases, with 14 bases between the two germline ends. The CDR3 extends over 15 amino acids. The CDR3 DNA reads TGTGCCAGCAGCGCCCATGAGGCCCCAAACTATGGCTACACCTTC. Translation: CASSAHEAPNYGYTF.